The 25 T cell receptor beta chains reported below all come from one sample, sequenced in a study of graft-versus-host responses after intestinal transplantation. Assay: immunoSEQ multiplex PCR; the TCRdb copy retains only in-frame clones and omits some. The sample records about 23,000 clones, roughly 90% being singletons. The sample here was PBMCs, taken just under 40 days after intestinal transplant. These receptors all come from a human patient who received an intestinal transplant, so some T cells may come from the graft donor.

As to this clone: This specimen includes other DNA sequences encoding the same CDR3. The chain uses TRBV10-3 and TRBJ2-1; tentative D call: TRBD2 (6 bases). The CDR3 covers 16 residues. Germline CDR1 ENHRY, CDR2 SYGVKD. Trimming shortened V by 2 bases and J by 4 bases, and 15 bases separated the two germline ends. CDR3 amino acids: CAISEGHGSGYNEQFF. The CDR3 region has the DNA TGTGCCATCAGTGAGGGGCACGGGAGTGGATACAATGAGCAGTTCTTC.

The rearrangement uses TRBV5-5 and TRBJ2-4, with TRBD2 identical over 8 bases. In germline, CDR1 is SGHKS, CDR2 YYEKEE (reference sequence). The CDR3 is made up of 14 amino acids. Trimming removed 4 bases from V and 4 bases from J; junction bases left unmatched: 4. CDR3 in amino acids: CASSPGLAKNIQYF. In nucleotides, the CDR3 is TGTGCCAGCAGCCCTGGACTAGCTAAAAACATTCAGTACTTC.

J is TRBJ1-1 and V is TRBV9; TRBD1 might be the D (5 bases). V shed 0 bases and J shed 5 bases, with 14 bases lying between them. The CDR3 totals 15 residues. The germline V gene has CDR1 SGDLS and CDR2 YYNGEE. The chain's CDR3 is CASSVAEGLGTEAFF. The CDR3 DNA follows: TGTGCCAGCAGCGTAGCGGAGGGGTTGGGGACTGAAGCTTTCTTT. Variable domain in full (rest from reference TRBV9 and TRBJ1-1): DSGVTQTPKHLITATGQRVTLRCSPRSGDLSVYWYQQSLDQGLQFLIQYYNGEERAKGNILERFSAQQFPDLHSELNLSSLELGDSALYFCASSVAEGLGTEAFFGQGTRLTVV.

The chain carries TRBV27 and TRBJ2-1, with 9 bases aligning to TRBD2. The CDR3 loop spans 14 amino acids. Trimming removed 7 bases from V and 8 bases from J; junction bases left unmatched: 9. Germline CDR1 MNHEY, CDR2 SMNVEV (reference sequence). The CDR3 bases are TGTGCCAGCAATCGACTAGCGGTAAACGATGAGCAGTTCTTC. Its protein product is CASNRLAVNDEQFF.

The V and J genes are TRBV5-1 and TRBJ2-7; D is tentatively TRBD1 or TRBD2 (5 bases each). The germline V gene has CDR1 SGHRS and CDR2 YFSETQ. The CDR3 runs to 14 residues. The V end was cut by 6 bases, the J end by 5 bases, with 18 bases between. In DNA, the CDR3 is TGCGCCAGCACTTGGGACGGGGTTCGGCACGAGCAGTACTTC. Translation gives CASTWDGVRHEQYF.

The gene calls are TRBV4-3 and TRBJ1-3; D uncertain. Looked up from germline, CDR1 is LGHNA and CDR2 is YSLEER. This CDR3 region has 15 residues. Trimming removed 2 bases at V and 1 base at J, with 9 bases between. The CDR3 DNA reads as TGCGCCAGCAGCCAAAGGTGGGAATCTGGAAACACCATATATTTT. It codes for CASSQRWESGNTIYF.

The V gene is TRBV4-2, the J gene TRBJ1-6; D remains unclear. Germline lookup yields CDR1 LGHNA and CDR2 YNFKEQ. V lost 5 bases and J lost 8, with 16 bases in between. This CDR3 is 15 amino acids long. CDR3 sequence (DNA): TGTGCCAGCAGCTCGGGAGAGGAATGGTATTCACCCCTCCACTTT. The encoded protein is CASSSGEEWYSPLHF.

This clone was seen a single time. This sequence joins TRBV4-3 and TRBJ2-5; 7 bases are shared with TRBD1. The J call may be incorrect, as the DNA end agrees better with TRBJ2-7. The CDR3 contains 14 residues. Germline assignment: CDR1 LGHNA and CDR2 YSLEER. The CDR3 sequence is CASSQGGGWSEQYF. In DNA form, the CDR3 reads TGCGCCAGCAGCCAAGGAGGGGGCTGGAGCGAGCAGTACTTC.

The V gene is TRBV28, the J gene TRBJ1-5, with D unclear. The CDR3 totals 15 residues. V was clipped by 3 bases and J by 6 bases, with 15 bases between them. Germline loops: CDR1 MDHEN, CDR2 SYDVKM. The CDR3 DNA follows: TGTGCCAGCAGTTTTATTACAGCAAAGTTTCAGCCCCAGCATTTT. As protein: CASSFITAKFQPQHF. Full variable domain (remainder filled in from reference TRBV28 and TRBJ1-5): DVKVTQSSRYLVKRTGEKVFLECVQDMDHENMFWYRQDPGLGLRLIYFSYDVKMKEKGDIPEGYSVSREKKERFSLILESASTNQTSMYLCASSFITAKFQPQHFGDGTRLSIL.

This chain links TRBV28 with TRBJ2-7; the D call may be TRBD1 or TRBD2 (5 bases each). Germline V gene sequence: CDR1 MDHEN, CDR2 SYDVKM. The CDR3 has 15 amino acids. Trimming removed 0 bases from V and 2 bases from J, with 11 bases in between. CDR3 nucleotides: TGTGCCAGCAGTTTATGGGGGGAAGGGGCCTACGAGCAGTACTTC. As protein: CASSLWGEGAYEQYF. The entire variable domain, with the rest obtained from reference TRBV28 and TRBJ2-7, is as follows: DVKVTQSSRYLVKRTGEKVFLECVQDMDHENMFWYRQDPGLGLRLIYFSYDVKMKEKGDIPEGYSVSREKKERFSLILESASTNQTSMYLCASSLWGEGAYEQYFGPGTRLTVT.

This chain connects TRBV12-5 to TRBJ2-1; 10 nucleotides line up with TRBD2. Germline CDR1 reads LGHNT; CDR2 reads FRNRAP. This CDR3 has 18 residues. J was trimmed by 7 bases and V by 2 bases; bases with no gene match: 14. CDR3 DNA: TGTGCTAGTGGTTTGACTCCGGAGCGGGAGGGCAAAAAGAATGAGCAGTTCTTC. It translates to CASGLTPEREGKKNEQFF.

The chain has TRBV4-3 and TRBJ2-7, with 7 bases fitting TRBD1. Germline values: CDR1 LGHNA, CDR2 YSLEER. V lost 1 base and J lost 6; bases outside the gene matches: 6. This CDR3 region has 14 residues. The DNA for the CDR3 is TGCGCCAGCAGCCAAGGAGGGGGCTGGAGCGAGCAGTACTTC. The encoded protein is CASSQGGGWSEQYF.

V gene TRBV10-1 combines with J gene TRBJ1-6, with D uncertain. The CDR3 sequence is 12 residues long. The germline V gene has CDR1 WNHNN and CDR2 SYGVQD (reference sequence). With 2 bases removed from V and 10 bases from J, the gap between germline ends came to 6 bases. The CDR3 bases are TGCGCCAGCAGTGAGGGGAACTCACCCCTCCACTTT. Translated, it gives CASSEGNSPLHF.

Comments on this clone: A read error may account for a junction end that differs from germline. The sample carries other DNA sequences with the same CDR3. The J gene is TRBJ2-7, the V gene TRBV4-1; D could derive from TRBD1 or TRBD2 (8 bases each). The CDR3 has 18 residues. Germline lookup yields CDR1 MGHRA and CDR2 YSYEKL. The CDR3 DNA follows: TGCGCCAGTAGCCCGCGACAGGGGATAGCGGGAATGCGGTACGAGCAGTACTTC. Encoded protein: CASSPRQGIAGMRYEQYF.

The J gene is TRBJ2-3, the V gene TRBV4-2; perhaps TRBD2 as D (6 bases). The CDR3 runs 16 residues. Germline assignment: CDR1 LGHNA and CDR2 YNFKEQ. Trimming removed 0 bases from V and 2 bases from J, with 12 bases in between. The CDR3 DNA sequence: TGTGCCAGCAGCCAAGAGGAGGGAGGAACCACAGATACGCAGTATTTT. The encoded protein is CASSQEEGGTTDTQYF.

The V call is TRBV11-3, the J call TRBJ2-3; 8 nucleotides match TRBD2. CDR1 and CDR2 (germline): SGHNT, YENEEA. CDR3 size: 17 residues. J gave up 3 bases and V 5 bases, and 13 bases lay outside the gene matches. The CDR3 DNA reads TGTGCCAGCAGCCCCGGACTAGCCGAGTCCACAACAGATACGCAGTATTTT. Amino acid sequence: CASSPGLAESTTDTQYF.

The chain combines TRBV11-2 with TRBJ2-2, with TRBD1 identical over 8 bases. The CDR3 contains 15 residues. V lost 3 bases and J lost 5; bases outside the gene matches: 5. Germline loops: CDR1 SGHAT, CDR2 FQNNGV. CDR3 region: CASSLIQGATGELFF. The CDR3 DNA reads as TGTGCCAGCAGCTTGATCCAGGGGGCGACCGGGGAGCTGTTTTTT.

This clone has only a few counts. CDR3 sequence reads: CASSPARGYGYTF. DNA for the CDR3: TGTGCCAGCAGCCCCGCGAGGGGCTATGGCTACACCTTC. V usage is TRBV7-3 and J usage is TRBJ1-2, with a tentative D call TRBD1 (5 bases). Germline lookup yields CDR1 SGHTA and CDR2 FQGTGA. With 5 bases removed from V and 4 bases from J, the gap between germline ends came to 11 bases. The CDR3 loop spans 13 amino acids.

J is TRBJ2-1 and V is TRBV7-2; TRBD2 matches at 9 bases. From germline, CDR1 is SGHTA and CDR2 FQGNSA. Trimming removed 7 bases from V and 10 bases from J; junction bases left unmatched: 14. The CDR3 totals 15 residues. CDR3: CASIPGLAGRGEQFF. Written as DNA, the CDR3 is TGTGCCAGCATTCCCGGGCTAGCGGGAAGGGGAGAGCAGTTCTTC.

This clone has only a few counts. V and J are TRBV28 and TRBJ1-2; the match to TRBD1 covers 11 bases. Germline values: CDR1 MDHEN, CDR2 SYDVKM. The CDR3 covers 15 residues. Trimming at V came to 3 bases and at J to 4 bases, leaving 4 bases not matched to a gene. In DNA, the CDR3 is TGTGCCAGCAGTTTGGAGGGGACAGGGGGCTATGGCTACACCTTC. Protein: CASSLEGTGGYGYTF.

This sequence joins TRBV5-5 and TRBJ2-1; TRBD2 aligns across 9 bases. Trimming cost V 5 bases and J 4 bases; bases outside gene matches: 7. CDR1 is SGHKS and CDR2 is YYEKEE in the germline V gene (reference sequence). CDR3 size: 15 residues. The CDR3 sequence is CASSSGTSSYNEQFF. CDR3 bases: TGTGCCAGCAGTTCCGGGACTAGCAGTTACAATGAGCAGTTCTTC. Full variable domain (missing parts from reference TRBV5-5 and TRBJ2-1): DAGVTQSPTHLIKTRGQQVTLRCSPISGHKSVSWYQQVLGQGPQFIFQYYEKEERGRGNFPDRFSARQFPNYSSELNVNALLLGDSALYLCASSSGTSSYNEQFFGPGTRLTVL.

The chain couples TRBV5-1 to TRBJ2-1; 7 positions match TRBD2. The CDR3 totals 14 residues. Germline V CDR1 and CDR2: SGHRS, YFSETQ. With 0 bases clipped from V and 8 bases from J, the junction kept 5 bases outside the gene matches. The CDR3, as DNA: TGCGCCAGCAGCTTGGAGGTCCGGGAGGATGAGCAGTTCTTC. Translating gives CASSLEVREDEQFF.

This rearrangement joins TRBV5-3 to TRBJ2-3; D gene uncertain. TRBV5-3 is placed among ORFs of uncertain function. This CDR3 has 11 amino acids. V was trimmed by 1 base and J by 7 bases, leaving 4 bases between them. Here the CDR3 reads CARSLTHTQYF. The CDR3 DNA reads TGTGCCAGAAGCTTGACCCATACGCAGTATTTT.

V is TRBV28 and J is TRBJ1-1; D not certain. V shed 6 bases and J shed 0 bases, with 20 bases lying between them. Germline-derived CDR1 and CDR2 are MDHEN and SYDVKM. The CDR3 sequence is 17 residues long. Here the CDR3 reads CASSREGVYFMNTEAFF. The CDR3 coding sequence is TGTGCCAGCAGCCGAGAAGGCGTATATTTTATGAACACTGAAGCTTTCTTT.

The gene calls are TRBV23-1 and TRBJ2-7; D is ambiguous. TRBV23-1 is an ORF, with its function uncertain. The ends were cut back, 3 bases at V and 3 bases at J, with 21 bases in the middle. The CDR3 runs 17 residues. CDR3 nucleotide sequence: TGCGCCAGCAGTCACCACCCGAGCCGCCCCCCATACTACGAGCAGTACTTC. Amino acids: CASSHHPSRPPYYEQYF.